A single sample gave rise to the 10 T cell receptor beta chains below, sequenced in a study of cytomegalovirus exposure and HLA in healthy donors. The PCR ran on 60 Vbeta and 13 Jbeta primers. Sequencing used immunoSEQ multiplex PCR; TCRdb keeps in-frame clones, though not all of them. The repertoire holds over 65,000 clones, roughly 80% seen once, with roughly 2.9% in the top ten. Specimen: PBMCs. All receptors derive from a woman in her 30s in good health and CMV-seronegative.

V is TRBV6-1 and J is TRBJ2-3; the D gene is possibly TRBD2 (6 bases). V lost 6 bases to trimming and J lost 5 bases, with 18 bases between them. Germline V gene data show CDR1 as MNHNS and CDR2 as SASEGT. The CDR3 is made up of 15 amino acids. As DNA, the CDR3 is TGTGCCAGCAGGAGGCAGGAATCGCGGGAAGATACGCAGTATTTT. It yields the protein CASRRQESREDTQYF.

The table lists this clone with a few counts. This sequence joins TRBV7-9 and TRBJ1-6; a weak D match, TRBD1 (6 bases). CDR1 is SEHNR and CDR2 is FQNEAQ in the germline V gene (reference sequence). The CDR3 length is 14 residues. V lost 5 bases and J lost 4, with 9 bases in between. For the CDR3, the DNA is TGTGCCAGCAGCGCACAGGGTTATAATTCACCCCTCCACTTT. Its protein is CASSAQGYNSPLHF.

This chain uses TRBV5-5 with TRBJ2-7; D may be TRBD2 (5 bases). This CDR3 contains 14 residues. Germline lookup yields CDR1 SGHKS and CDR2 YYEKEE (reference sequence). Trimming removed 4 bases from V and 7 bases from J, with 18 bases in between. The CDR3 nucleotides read TGTGCCAGCAGCCCCCAAGGACTGCCTGTAGAGCAGTACTTC. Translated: CASSPQGLPVEQYF.

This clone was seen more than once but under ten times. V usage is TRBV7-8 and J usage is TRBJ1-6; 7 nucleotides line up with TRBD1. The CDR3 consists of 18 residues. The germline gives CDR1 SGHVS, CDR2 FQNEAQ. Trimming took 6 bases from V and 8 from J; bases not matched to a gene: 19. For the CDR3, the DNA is TGTGCCAGCAGAGTAGGGACAGTGGGACCTGAAGGGGATTCACCCCTCCACTTT. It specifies CASRVGTVGPEGDSPLHF.

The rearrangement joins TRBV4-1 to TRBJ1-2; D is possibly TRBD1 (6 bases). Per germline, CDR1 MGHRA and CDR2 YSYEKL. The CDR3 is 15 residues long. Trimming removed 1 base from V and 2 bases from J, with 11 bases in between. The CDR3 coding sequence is TGCGCCAGCAGCCAAGGTACAGGGAACAACTATGGCTACACCTTC. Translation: CASSQGTGNNYGYTF.

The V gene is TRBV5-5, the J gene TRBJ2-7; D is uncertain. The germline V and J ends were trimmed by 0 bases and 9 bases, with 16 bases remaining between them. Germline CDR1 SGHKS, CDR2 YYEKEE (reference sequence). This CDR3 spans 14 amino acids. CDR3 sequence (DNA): TGTGCCAGCAGCTTGGACATGTATAATCCTTCGCAGTACTTC. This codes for CASSLDMYNPSQYF. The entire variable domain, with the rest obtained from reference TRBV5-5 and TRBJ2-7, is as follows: DAGVTQSPTHLIKTRGQQVTLRCSPISGHKSVSWYQQVLGQGPQFIFQYYEKEERGRGNFPDRFSARQFPNYSSELNVNALLLGDSALYLCASSLDMYNPSQYFGPGTRLTVT.

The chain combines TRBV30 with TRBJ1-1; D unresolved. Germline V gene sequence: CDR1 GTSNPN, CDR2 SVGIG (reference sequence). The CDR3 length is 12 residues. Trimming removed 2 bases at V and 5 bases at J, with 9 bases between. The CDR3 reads CAWSFVSTEAFF. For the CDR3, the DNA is TGTGCCTGGAGTTTCGTCTCGACTGAAGCTTTCTTT.

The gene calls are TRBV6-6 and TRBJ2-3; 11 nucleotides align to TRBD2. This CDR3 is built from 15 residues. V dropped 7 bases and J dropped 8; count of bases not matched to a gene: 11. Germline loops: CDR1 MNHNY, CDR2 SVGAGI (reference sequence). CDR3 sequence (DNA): TGTGCCAGCAATGAACTAGCGGGGGTACGGGGTACGCAGTATTTT. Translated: CASNELAGVRGTQYF.

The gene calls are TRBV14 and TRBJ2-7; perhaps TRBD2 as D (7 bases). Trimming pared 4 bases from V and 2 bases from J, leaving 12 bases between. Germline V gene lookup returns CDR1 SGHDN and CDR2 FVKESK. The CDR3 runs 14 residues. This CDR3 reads CASSRGGATYEQYF. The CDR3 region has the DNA TGTGCCAGCAGCCGGGGGGGGGCCACCTACGAGCAGTACTTC.

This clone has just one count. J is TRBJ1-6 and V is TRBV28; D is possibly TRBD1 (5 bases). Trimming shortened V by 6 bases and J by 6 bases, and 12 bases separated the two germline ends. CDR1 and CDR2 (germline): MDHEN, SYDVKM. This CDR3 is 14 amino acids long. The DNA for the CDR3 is TGTGCCAGCAGGGGGGGTAAGGGTAATTCACCCCTCCACTTT. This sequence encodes CASRGGKGNSPLHF. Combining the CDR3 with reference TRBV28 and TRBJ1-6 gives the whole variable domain DVKVTQSSRYLVKRTGEKVFLECVQDMDHENMFWYRQDPGLGLRLIYFSYDVKMKEKGDIPEGYSVSREKKERFSLILESASTNQTSMYLCASRGGKGNSPLHFGNGTRLTVT.